The 23 T cell receptor beta chains below all came from one sample that was sequenced in a study of T cell responses to AZD1222 COVID-19 vaccine. Using immunoSEQ multiplex PCR, the repertoire was profiled, and TCRdb retains in-frame clones only, with some absent. Of some 130,000 clones detected, about nine tenths appear once; the ten largest clones hold roughly 20%. Sequencing used peripheral blood, obtained on day 0 of MenACWY control vaccination. These receptors all come from an adult in good health.

This chain uses TRBV4-1 with TRBJ2-1; 14 bases match TRBD2. This CDR3 comprises 16 residues. V lost 4 bases to trimming and J lost 9 bases; unmatched junction nucleotides: 8. The germline gives CDR1 MGHRA, CDR2 YSYEKL. The CDR3 loop is CASSPNPGLAGAEQFF. CDR3 DNA: TGCGCCAGCAGCCCCAACCCGGGACTAGCGGGAGCTGAGCAGTTCTTC.

The CDR3 DNA follows: TGTGCCAGCAGCCAAATGGGGGAAGCTTTCTTT. It codes for CASSQMGEAFF. The chain couples TRBV7-3 to TRBJ1-1; no firm D call. The CDR3 sequence is 11 residues long. Germline-derived CDR1 and CDR2 are SGHTA and FQGTGA. Trimming shortened V by 5 bases and J by 8 bases, and 9 bases separated the two germline ends.

The J gene is TRBJ2-3, the V gene TRBV5-1; D unresolved. The CDR3 spans 20 residues. Deletions cut 1 base from V and 6 bases from J, with 30 bases between. In germline, CDR1 is SGHRS, CDR2 YFSETQ. The CDR3 reads CASSLKGSSDRLVWWDTQYF. The CDR3 DNA is TGCGCCAGCAGCTTGAAAGGATCAAGTGACCGATTGGTATGGTGGGATACGCAGTATTTT.

The chain employs TRBV6-5 and TRBJ2-1; D might be TRBD2 (5 bases). CDR1 is MNHEY, CDR2 SVGAGI, per germline. The CDR3 loop spans 15 amino acids. V lost 5 bases and J 5 bases, leaving 16 bases between the germline ends. The DNA of the CDR3 is TGTGCCAGCAGTACCCGGGTCCCGGGAAACAATGAGCAGTTCTTC. Its translation is CASSTRVPGNNEQFF.

The CDR3 reads CASSWAAGQSYGYTF. CDR3 DNA: TGTGCCAGCAGCTGGGCCGCCGGGCAAAGCTATGGCTACACCTTC. This chain connects TRBV6-5 to TRBJ1-2; D is undetermined. The CDR3 has 15 amino acids. Per the germline V gene, CDR1 is MNHEY and CDR2 is SVGAGI. Trimming took off 6 bases at V and 4 bases at J, with 18 bases between the two ends.

The CDR3 DNA follows: TGTGCCATCAGTGCTAATTTGGGGGAGGGCCGCGAGCAGTACTTC. Translating it yields CAISANLGEGREQYF. V is TRBV10-3 and J is TRBJ2-7; TRBD2 aligns across 7 bases. This CDR3 has 15 residues. J was trimmed by 6 bases and V by 4 bases; bases with no gene match: 12. Germline V gene data show CDR1 as ENHRY and CDR2 as SYGVKD.

V usage is TRBV28 and J usage is TRBJ2-2; D possibly matches TRBD1 or TRBD2 (5 bases each). Trimming removed 8 bases at V and 1 base at J, with 8 bases between. The CDR3 sequence is 13 residues long. The germline CDR1 and CDR2 sequences are MDHEN and SYDVKM. This CDR3 reads CASGTVNTGELFF. In DNA form, the CDR3 reads TGTGCCAGCGGGACGGTGAACACCGGGGAGCTGTTTTTT.

The chain uses TRBV15 and TRBJ1-4; the D is unclear. CDR1 and CDR2 from the germline V gene are LNHNV and YYDKDF (reference sequence). The CDR3 has 12 residues. V was trimmed by 2 bases and J by 8 bases, leaving 6 bases between them. CDR3 sequence: CATSRPQEKLFF. CDR3 DNA sequence: TGTGCCACCAGCAGACCCCAAGAAAAACTGTTTTTT.

The V call is TRBV6-5, the J call TRBJ1-1; D is uncertain. The CDR3 has 12 amino acids. Germline CDR1 MNHEY, CDR2 SVGAGI. With 5 bases removed from V and 0 bases from J, the gap between germline ends came to 4 bases. The CDR3 DNA sequence: TGTGCCAGCAGTCGGCTGAACACTGAAGCTTTCTTT. It encodes CASSRLNTEAFF.

The rearrangement links TRBV5-6 to TRBJ2-7, with a weak D call TRBD1 (5 bases). This CDR3 is built from 14 residues. Germline CDR1 reads SGHDT; CDR2 reads YYEEEE. V was clipped by 4 bases and J by 6 bases, with 17 bases between them. The CDR3 loop reads CASSPDRRVGEQYF. The CDR3 region has the DNA TGTGCCAGCAGCCCAGACAGACGGGTTGGCGAGCAGTACTTC.

The chain employs TRBV9 and TRBJ1-4; 8 bases are a match to TRBD1. Per the germline V gene, CDR1 is SGDLS and CDR2 is YYNGEE. Trimming at V came to 3 bases and at J to 6 bases, leaving 7 bases not matched to a gene. The CDR3 runs to 15 residues. This chain's CDR3 is CASSAWQGAYEKLFF. Written as DNA, the CDR3 is TGTGCCAGCAGCGCCTGGCAGGGGGCGTATGAAAAACTGTTTTTT. The entire variable domain, with the rest obtained from reference TRBV9 and TRBJ1-4, is as follows: DSGVTQTPKHLITATGQRVTLRCSPRSGDLSVYWYQQSLDQGLQFLIQYYNGEERAKGNILERFSAQQFPDLHSELNLSSLELGDSALYFCASSAWQGAYEKLFFGSGTQLSVL.

The rearrangement joins TRBV4-2 to TRBJ2-7, with D perhaps assigned TRBD1 or TRBD2 (5 bases each). From germline, CDR1 is LGHNA and CDR2 YNFKEQ. The germline V and J ends were trimmed by 0 bases and 5 bases, with 14 bases remaining between them. The length of the CDR3 is 15 residues. CDR3 coding DNA: TGTGCCAGCAGCCAAGATGAGGGGAATTCGAACGAGCAGTACTTC. It codes for CASSQDEGNSNEQYF.

The rearrangement uses TRBV7-3 and TRBJ2-7; 8 bases are a match to TRBD1. The CDR3 consists of 13 residues. Trimming cost V 5 bases and J 5 bases; bases outside gene matches: 5. Germline CDR1 is SGHTA and CDR2 is FQGTGA. CDR3 sequence reads: CASSVQGADEQYF. The CDR3 DNA reads as TGTGCCAGCAGCGTCCAGGGGGCAGACGAGCAGTACTTC.

The V call is TRBV4-2, the J call TRBJ1-5; the D gene is possibly TRBD1 (6 bases). Germline CDR1 reads LGHNA; CDR2 reads YNFKEQ. The CDR3 is 16 amino acids. Trimming took 1 base from V and 3 from J, leaving 13 bases between them. CDR3 region: CASSQVGGVANQPQHF. Here the CDR3 DNA reads TGTGCCAGCAGCCAAGTAGGGGGGGTGGCCAATCAGCCCCAGCATTTT.

The chain joins TRBV6-5 to TRBJ1-5, with 10 bases identical to TRBD1. Trimming removed 6 bases from V and 5 bases from J; junction bases left unmatched: 1. CDR3 length equals 13 residues. Germline V gene data show CDR1 as MNHEY and CDR2 as SVGAGI. As DNA, the CDR3 is TGTGCCAGCAGGGGGACAGGGGATCAGCCCCAGCATTTT. The encoded protein is CASRGTGDQPQHF.

The chain has TRBV28 and TRBJ2-7; 8 bases agree with TRBD1. V lost 5 bases to trimming and J lost 4 bases; unmatched junction nucleotides: 10. The germline V gene encodes CDR1 MDHEN and CDR2 SYDVKM. This CDR3 contains 15 residues. For the CDR3, the DNA is TGTGCCAGCAGTCACCGGACAGGGTCGGGGTACGAGCAGTACTTC. It yields the protein CASSHRTGSGYEQYF.

This sequence joins TRBV5-4 and TRBJ2-5; D remains ambiguous. The V end was cut by 4 bases, the J end by 1 base, with 5 bases between. From germline, CDR1 is SGHNT and CDR2 YYREEE (reference sequence). The CDR3 spans 12 residues. CDR3 in amino acids: CASSTFQETQYF. CDR3 DNA: TGTGCCAGCAGCACGTTCCAAGAGACCCAGTACTTC.

The CDR3 DNA sequence: TGCAGCGCATCCGGGACTAGCGGGCACCCCTCCTACAATGAGCAGTTCTTC. It specifies CSASGTSGHPSYNEQFF. This sequence joins TRBV29-1 and TRBJ2-1; 12 nucleotides match TRBD2. In germline, CDR1 is SQVTM, CDR2 ANQGSEA. This CDR3 has 17 residues. V gave up 7 bases and J gave up 0 bases; unmatched junction bases: 10.

V is TRBV6-2 or TRBV6-3 and J is TRBJ2-7; no clear D. Trimming left V 4 bases short and J 2 bases short, with 21 bases between. Germline loops: CDR1 MNHEY, CDR2 SVGEGT. CDR3 length: 17 amino acids. The CDR3 sequence is CASSSSVNRVITYEQYF. The DNA for the CDR3 is TGTGCCAGCAGTTCATCGGTGAACCGGGTTATCACCTACGAGCAGTACTTC.

The chain links TRBV10-3 to TRBJ1-1, with D hard to call. V was shortened by 6 bases and J by 4 bases, with 12 bases between the two germline ends. The CDR3 loop spans 13 amino acids. Germline CDR1 ENHRY, CDR2 SYGVKD. The CDR3, as DNA: TGTGCCATCAGCCCGGATCAAAGCACTGAAGCTTTCTTT. Protein: CAISPDQSTEAFF.

The V gene is TRBV3-1 (or the pseudogene TRBV3-2), the J gene TRBJ2-5; D may match TRBD1 or TRBD2 (6 bases each). This CDR3 contains 15 residues. The V and J ends lost 0 bases and 7 bases respectively, with 15 bases between them. CDR1 and CDR2 (germline): LGHDT, YNNKEL (reference sequence). CDR3 amino acids: CASSQDNRVGGTQYF. As DNA, the CDR3 is TGTGCCAGCAGCCAAGATAACAGGGTGGGGGGGACCCAGTACTTC.

The J gene is TRBJ1-1, the V gene TRBV18; a weak D match, TRBD1 (6 bases). The ends were cut back, 2 bases at V and 6 bases at J, with 19 bases in the middle. Germline CDR1 is KGHSH and CDR2 is LQKENI. The CDR3 has 16 amino acids. CDR3 in DNA: TGTGCCAGCTCACCAAGTGGGCTCCGAGGGGGTGCTGAAGCTTTCTTT. Its translation: CASSPSGLRGGAEAFF. Filled out from reference TRBV18 and TRBJ1-1, the complete variable domain reads NAGVMQNPRHLVRRRGQEARLRCSPMKGHSHVYWYRQLPEEGLKFMVYLQKENIIDESGMPKERFSAEFPKEGPSILRIQQVVRGDSAAYFCASSPSGLRGGAEAFFGQGTRLTVV.

V and J are TRBV28 and TRBJ1-1; D is possibly TRBD1 (6 bases). This CDR3 comprises 14 residues. V lost 6 bases, J lost 3 bases, and 14 bases lay in between. Per the germline V gene, CDR1 is MDHEN and CDR2 is SYDVKM. The CDR3 reads CASSRDNRYTEAFF. The DNA of the CDR3 is TGTGCCAGCAGCCGGGACAACCGGTACACTGAAGCTTTCTTT.